This T cell receptor (beta chain) was captured by sequencing in a study of Ad26.COV2.S vaccination and SARS-CoV-2 variants. Germline V gene lookup returns CDR1 LGHNA and CDR2 YNFKEQ. The germline V and J ends were trimmed by 3 bases and 0 bases, with 12 bases remaining between them. The CDR3 runs to 17 residues. Sequencing used immunoSEQ multiplex PCR; TCRdb keeps in-frame clones, though not all of them. The sample has a few hundred thousand clones; about 87% are singletons. Stated treatment: 15 to 20 received Ad26.COV2.S at low or high dose, single or two shots; 5 received placebo; per-sample allocation not given. The samples date from day 63 after the first vaccine or placebo injection. The shot given was an Ad26 vector that makes Wuhan-strain SARS-CoV-2 spike.

The sequenced sample was peripheral blood, obtained in a trial of Ad26.COV2.S vaccine versus placebo. The receptor was derived from a person aged 18-65 years who received the Ad26.COV2.S COVID-19 vaccine or a placebo. The chain links TRBV4-2 to TRBJ2-6; D may be TRBD2 (8 bases). The CDR3 is CASSQTGTSSGANVLTF. The DNA for the CDR3 is TGTGCCAGCAGCCAGACAGGGACTAGCTCTGGGGCCAACGTCCTGACTTTC.